The 30 T cell receptor beta chains below come from one sample, sequenced in a study of Tregs in tolerant kidney transplant recipients. Sequencing was performed with immunoSEQ multiplex PCR; in TCRdb, only in-frame clones are kept and a portion is missing. Here the sample table reports 25,000 or so clones. The nonmyeloablative bone marrow transplants came from related graft donors, with transient mixed chimerism. Sample: CD4+ T cells from blood (PBMCs), taken 6 months after the transplant. These receptors came from a human patient who received a combined kidney and bone marrow transplant. These T cells may partly come from the graft donor.

Turning to this clone: Coverage ceases 3 residues before the CDR3 finishes, and the germline J gene fills in the end. The genes are TRBV19 and TRBJ2-1; tentative D call: TRBD1 (6 bases). The CDR3 has 16 residues. Trimming removed 5 bases at V and 3 bases at J, with 17 bases between. CDR1 and CDR2 (germline): LNHDA, SQIVND (reference sequence). The covered CDR3 bases are TGTGCCAGTAGTCCGGGACAACCAAACAGCTACAATGAG. Translating gives CASSPGQPNSYNE. In full, the CDR3 is CASSPGQPNSYNEQFF.

Comment on this clone: With the read ending 3 residues before the CDR3 end, the germline J gene is used to fill in that end. The genes are TRBV2 and TRBJ2-7; perhaps TRBD2 as D (5 bases). The CDR3 is 15 residues long. The germline V and J ends were trimmed by 8 bases and 0 bases, with 17 bases remaining between them. The germline CDR1 and CDR2 sequences are SNHLY and FYNNEI. The sequenced CDR3 bases are TGTGCCAGCGGGGAAGGGAAGCGGCCCTCCTACGAG. This encodes CASGEGKRPSYE. The complete CDR3 protein is CASGEGKRPSYEQYF. The variable domain in full, completed from reference TRBV2 and TRBJ2-7, reads EPEVTQTPSHQVTQMGQEVILRCVPISNHLYFYWYRQILGQKVEFLVSFYNNEISEKSEIFDDQFSVERPDGSNFTLKIRSTKLEDSAMYFCASGEGKRPSYEQYFGPGTRLTVT.

About this clone: The read stops 3 residues short of the end of the CDR3; the missing end is completed from the germline J gene. The V gene is TRBV27, the J gene TRBJ1-1; a possible D gene is TRBD1 (5 bases). Per the germline V gene, CDR1 is MNHEY and CDR2 is SMNVEV (reference sequence). Trimming removed 3 bases from V and 4 bases from J, with 15 bases in between. The CDR3 has 15 residues. The CDR3 here is CASSLGGVMGTEAFF. The CDR3 DNA, read in part, is TGTGCCAGCAGTTTGGGGGGGGTAATGGGCACTGAA.

A remark on this clone: From the germline J gene comes the end of the CDR3, since the read stops 3 residues before it. This chain links TRBV7-9 with TRBJ1-2, with D possibly TRBD1 on 5 matching bases. The CDR3 has 15 residues. Germline-derived CDR1 and CDR2 are SEHNR and FQNEAQ (reference sequence). V lost 5 bases to trimming and J lost 0 bases, with 13 bases between them. The CDR3: CASSPMGLTNYGYTF. CDR3 DNA (partial): TGTGCCAGCAGCCCTATGGGGCTGACTAACTATGGC.

The CDR3 is CASSSRTYGYTF. Incomplete CDR3 DNA: TGTGCCAGTAGTTCCAGGACTTATGGC. The chain uses TRBV19 and TRBJ1-2; unclear D gene. The read finishes 3 residues shy of the CDR3 end, and the germline J gene is used to complete it. Germline assignment: CDR1 LNHDA and CDR2 SQIVND (reference sequence). The V and J ends lost 5 bases and 5 bases respectively, with 9 bases between them. This CDR3 region has 12 residues.

For this clone: The read comes to an end 3 residues before the CDR3 does, leaving the germline J gene to fill in the end. The chain is built from TRBV5-6 and TRBJ1-1, with a possible D match to TRBD1 (5 bases). There are 14 residues in the CDR3. Trimming cost V 0 bases and J 5 bases, with 11 bases left between them. Germline lookup yields CDR1 SGHDT and CDR2 YYEEEE. Partial CDR3 DNA: TGTGCCAGCAGCTTGGGCAGGGCGAGGACTGAA. Translated, it gives CASSLGRARTE. The full CDR3 reads CASSLGRARTEAFF. Full variable domain (rest looked up from reference TRBV5-6 and TRBJ1-1): DAGVTQSPTHLIKTRGQQVTLRCSPKSGHDTVSWYQQALGQGPQFIFQYYEEEERQRGNFPDRFSGHQFPNYSSELNVNALLLGDSALYLCASSLGRARTEAFFGQGTRLTVV.

Remarks on this clone: From the germline J gene comes the end of the CDR3, since the read stops 3 residues before it. The V call is TRBV20-1, the J call TRBJ1-4, with a weak D call TRBD1 (6 bases). Between the trimmed V and J ends, which lost 7 bases and 3 bases, there was a span of 24 bases. CDR3 length: 17 residues. CDR1 is DFQATT, CDR2 SNEGSKA, per germline (reference sequence). The CDR3 loop is CSGQIGRGRGSNEKLFF. CDR3 bases read: TGCAGTGGCCAGATTGGGCGGGGGAGGGGGTCTAATGAAAAA.

This clone is deemed medium-sized by its frequency. The read halts 3 residues ahead of the CDR3 end, with the missing end drawn from the germline J gene. The rearrangement links TRBV5-1 to TRBJ1-2, with 9 bases lining up with TRBD1. This CDR3 region has 14 residues. Germline CDR1 and CDR2: SGHRS and YFSETQ. V trimming: 4 bases; J trimming: 4 bases; junction bases outside the gene matches: 5. CDR3 DNA (partial): TGCGCCAGCAGCGATGGACAGGGGACCTATGGC. Protein sequence: CASSDGQGTYG. The full CDR3 is CASSDGQGTYGYTF.

On this clone: The read terminates 3 residues before the CDR3 end, so the remaining end is supplied by the germline J gene. The V gene is TRBV7-2, the J gene TRBJ2-7; TRBD1 matches 7 bases. V was clipped by 5 bases and J by 5 bases; unmatched bases: 6. Germline lookup yields CDR1 SGHTA and CDR2 FQGNSA. The length of the CDR3 is 13 residues. CDR3 residues: CASSPTGIHEQYF. The CDR3 DNA, read in part, is TGTGCCAGCAGCCCGACAGGGATCCACGAG.

Of note for this clone: The read halts 3 residues ahead of the CDR3 end, with the missing end drawn from the germline J gene. The rearrangement joins TRBV23-1 to TRBJ1-1; weak D call: TRBD1 (6 bases). TRBV23-1 is given ORF status, its function remaining uncertain. The CDR3 consists of 13 residues. Trimming stripped 4 bases from V and 5 bases from J, with 11 bases between. The CDR3: CASSPRGMTEAFF. The DNA read from the CDR3 is TGCGCCAGCAGTCCCAGGGGAATGACTGAA.

As regards this clone: The CDR3 is cut off 3 residues early in the read; its end comes from the germline J gene. The chain links TRBV7-8 to TRBJ1-2; 7 nucleotides align to TRBD1. The ends lost 5 bases at V and 4 bases at J; junction bases unmatched: 13. The CDR3 sequence is 16 residues long. Germline CDR1 is SGHVS and CDR2 is FQNEAQ. This CDR3 reads CASSANRQGRIYGYTF. Partial CDR3 DNA: TGTGCCAGCAGCGCTAATCGACAGGGTAGGATCTATGGC.

Comments on this clone: The read gets to within 3 residues of the CDR3 end, and the germline J gene fills in the rest. V gene TRBV7-9 combines with J gene TRBJ1-1; 9 bases agree with TRBD1. Germline V CDR1 and CDR2: SEHNR, FQNEAQ (reference sequence). V trimming: 3 bases; J trimming: 3 bases; junction bases outside the gene matches: 2. The CDR3 totals 14 residues. This chain's CDR3 is CASSFRQGDTEAFF. Incomplete CDR3 DNA: TGTGCCAGCAGCTTTCGACAGGGGGACACTGAA.

About this clone: With the read ending 3 residues before the CDR3 end, the germline J gene is used to fill in that end. This sequence joins TRBV10-3 and TRBJ2-7, with 7 bases lining up with TRBD1. Losses at the gene ends were 10 bases for V and 2 bases for J; bases not matched to a gene: 8. CDR1 and CDR2 from the germline V gene are ENHRY and SYGVKD. The CDR3 consists of 13 residues. The DNA read from the CDR3 is TGTGCCAGCTCCGGGACAGCCCCCTACGAG. Amino acids: CASSGTAPYE. The full CDR3 is CASSGTAPYEQYF.

For this clone: The CDR3 end falls 3 residues outside the read, so it is completed with the germline J gene. The J gene is TRBJ2-3, the V gene TRBV19; a weak D match, TRBD1 (6 bases). Between the trimmed V and J ends, which lost 4 bases and 5 bases, there was a span of 13 bases. This CDR3 has 14 amino acids. Germline assignment: CDR1 LNHDA and CDR2 SQIVND (reference sequence). Partial CDR3 DNA: TGTGCCAGTAGTACAGAGGACAGCCGAGATACG. Protein sequence: CASSTEDSRDT. The complete CDR3 reads CASSTEDSRDTQYF.

Comments on this clone: The read is 3 residues too short to cover the CDR3 end, so that end is filled in from the germline J gene. V gene TRBV7-9 combines with J gene TRBJ1-6; D gene uncertain. V was pared by 5 bases and J by 9 bases, with 17 bases between. Germline lookup yields CDR1 SEHNR and CDR2 FQNEAQ (reference sequence). The CDR3 extends over 15 amino acids. The CDR3 here is CASSPGPDWASPLHF. The DNA read from the CDR3 is TGTGCCAGCAGCCCCGGACCGGACTGGGCTTCACCC.

A remark on this clone: The CDR3 is cut off 3 residues early in the read; its end comes from the germline J gene. This rearrangement joins TRBV2 to TRBJ1-2; D perhaps matches TRBD1 (6 bases). Germline CDR1 and CDR2: SNHLY and FYNNEI. Trimming removed 4 bases from V and 3 bases from J, with 12 bases in between. The CDR3 totals 14 residues. The CDR3 here is CASSGAGGHYGYTF. Partial CDR3 DNA: TGTGCCAGCAGTGGTGCGGGGGGCCACTATGGC.

Concerning this clone itself: Read coverage stops 3 residues before the CDR3 terminus; the germline J gene supplies the remainder. The genes are TRBV5-1 and TRBJ1-1, with 7 bases fitting TRBD1. This CDR3 has 14 residues. The V and J ends lost 4 bases and 1 base, in that order; junction bases with no gene match: 4. Germline CDR1 and CDR2: SGHRS and YFSETQ. The CDR3 region is CASSNTGANTEAFF. The DNA read from the CDR3 is TGCGCCAGCAGCAATACAGGGGCGAACACTGAA.

About this clone: From the germline J gene comes the end of the CDR3, since the read stops 3 residues before it. The chain links TRBV19 to TRBJ2-3, with TRBD1 identical over 7 bases. The germline V gene encodes CDR1 LNHDA and CDR2 SQIVND (reference sequence). Losses at the gene ends were 8 bases for V and 0 bases for J; bases not matched to a gene: 5. The CDR3 covers 14 residues. CDR3 DNA, as far as it was read: TGTGCCAGTGGCTTGGGACAGAGCACAGATACG. Translated: CASGLGQSTDT. The entire CDR3 protein is CASGLGQSTDTQYF.

The covered CDR3 bases are TGCAGTGCGACGACAGGCGGGAGGAGGGCCAAAAACATT. Translated, it gives CSATTGGRRAKNI. The entire CDR3 reads CSATTGGRRAKNIQYF. The chain recombines TRBV20-1 with TRBJ2-4; TRBD2 matches 8 bases. Read data end 3 residues before the CDR3 end; the end is taken from the germline J gene. V lost 6 bases and J lost 1; bases outside the gene matches: 11. CDR3 length: 16 residues. Per the germline V gene, CDR1 is DFQATT and CDR2 is SNEGSKA (reference sequence).

With respect to this clone: The missing CDR3 end, 3 residues past where the read stops, is filled in from the germline J gene. The chain is built from TRBV20-1 and TRBJ2-7; TRBD2 agrees at 10 bases. Germline loops: CDR1 DFQATT, CDR2 SNEGSKA (reference sequence). Trimming cost V 0 bases and J 6 bases; bases outside gene matches: 8. The length of the CDR3 is 15 residues. The CDR3 spells CSARDRLAGAGEQYF. CDR3 DNA (partial): TGCAGTGCTAGAGATCGGCTAGCGGGAGCTGGCGAG.

The CDR3 bases that were read are TGTGCCAGTAGTACCGATGAAGCCCCCGGGACAGAGAACACTGAA. This sequence encodes CASSTDEAPGTENTE. The CDR3 as a whole reads CASSTDEAPGTENTEAFF. The chain employs TRBV19 and TRBJ1-1; 7 nucleotides align to TRBD1. The read terminates 3 residues before the CDR3 end, so the remaining end is supplied by the germline J gene. V was clipped by 4 bases and J by 1 base; unmatched bases: 15. The CDR3 runs to 18 residues. Germline V gene data show CDR1 as LNHDA and CDR2 as SQIVND (reference sequence). Combining the CDR3 with reference TRBV19 and TRBJ1-1 gives the whole variable domain DGGITQSPKYLFRKEGQNVTLSCEQNLNHDAMYWYRQDPGQGLRLIYYSQIVNDFQKGDIAEGYSVSREKKESFPLTVTSAQKNPTAFYLCASSTDEAPGTENTEAFFGQGTRLTVV.

To note about this clone: The read stops 3 residues short of the end of the CDR3; the missing end is completed from the germline J gene. V is TRBV6-1 and J is TRBJ1-2, with unresolved D. In germline, CDR1 is MNHNS, CDR2 SASEGT. The CDR3 has 13 residues. The V gene lost 4 bases and the J gene lost 5 bases, with 11 bases spanning the gap. The CDR3 DNA, read in part, is TGTGCCAGCAGTGTGGGCAGAGATTATGGC. Its protein product is CASSVGRDYG. The whole CDR3 is CASSVGRDYGYTF.

CDR3 loop: CASVRDRDNEQFF. CDR3 DNA (partial): TGTGCCAGCGTCCGGGACAGGGACAATGAG. The J gene is TRBJ2-1, the V gene TRBV19, with TRBD1 matching 9 bases. The read comes to an end 3 residues before the CDR3 does, leaving the germline J gene to fill in the end. Germline CDR1 is LNHDA and CDR2 is SQIVND (reference sequence). V lost 9 bases and J lost 5; bases outside the gene matches: 5. The length of the CDR3 is 13 residues.

A note on this clone: With the read ending 3 residues before the CDR3 end, the germline J gene is used to fill in that end. The V and J genes are TRBV5-6 and TRBJ2-3; D is perhaps TRBD1 (6 bases). This CDR3 spans 14 amino acids. Trimming left V 2 bases short and J 1 base short, with 8 bases between. The germline gives CDR1 SGHDT, CDR2 YYEEEE. The covered CDR3 bases are TGTGCCAGCAGCTTACGACAGGGCACAGATACG. Protein product: CASSLRQGTDT. The complete CDR3 reads CASSLRQGTDTQYF.

Worth noting for this clone: The read stops 3 residues short of the end of the CDR3; the missing end is completed from the germline J gene. This chain uses TRBV19 with TRBJ2-3; 9 bases are shared with TRBD1. The V and J ends lost 5 bases and 7 bases, in that order; junction bases with no gene match: 7. The CDR3 totals 14 residues. From germline, CDR1 is LNHDA and CDR2 SQIVND (reference sequence). The CDR3: CASSPTGGSHTQYF. The DNA read from the CDR3 is TGTGCCAGTAGTCCTACAGGGGGCTCGCATACG.

This clone counts as medium-sized (0.01 to 0.1%) by frequency. The read gets to within 3 residues of the CDR3 end, and the germline J gene fills in the rest. V usage is TRBV6-1 and J usage is TRBJ2-3; maybe TRBD1 (6 bases). The V end lost 0 bases, the J end lost 0 bases, and 10 bases lay between the germline ends. The V gene's germline CDR1 is MNHNS and CDR2 SASEGT. The CDR3 consists of 16 residues. The sequenced CDR3 bases are TGTGCCAGCAGTGAAGCGACAGGTTTTAGCACAGATACG. Translating it yields CASSEATGFSTDT. The complete CDR3 protein is CASSEATGFSTDTQYF.

A remark on this clone: Compared with germline, one end of the junction differs, possibly owing to a read error. The CDR3 region is CASSQDRTGLNEKLFF. The covered CDR3 bases are TGCGCCAGCAGCCAAGATCGGACAGGCCTTAATGAAAAA. This chain uses TRBV4-2 with TRBJ1-4; 7 bases agree with TRBD1. Read sequence stops 3 residues before the CDR3 end, and the germline J gene provides the missing end. This CDR3 spans 16 amino acids. Germline CDR1 and CDR2: LGHNA and YNFKEQ.

Comment on this clone: The read ends 3 residues early relative to the CDR3; the germline J gene fills the gap. Other nucleotide sequences in the sample specify the same CDR3. The chain links TRBV11-2 to TRBJ1-2; possible D gene TRBD1, 5 bases. The CDR3 has 15 residues. V gave up 5 bases and J gave up 2 bases, with 15 bases separating them. Germline CDR1 is SGHAT and CDR2 is FQNNGV. The CDR3 loop is CASSTGTRGNYGYTF. The covered CDR3 bases are TGTGCCAGCAGCACCGGGACCCGGGGGAACTATGGC.

To note about this clone: The read ends 3 residues early relative to the CDR3; the germline J gene fills the gap. V gene TRBV7-2 combines with J gene TRBJ2-2; maybe TRBD1 (5 bases). The CDR3 runs to 13 residues. Trimming took 5 bases from V and 5 from J, leaving 9 bases between them. Germline V gene data show CDR1 as SGHTA and CDR2 as FQGNSA. The CDR3 loop is CASSDQGTGELFF. CDR3 bases read: TGTGCCAGCAGCGACCAGGGTACCGGGGAG. Combining the CDR3 with reference TRBV7-2 and TRBJ2-2 gives the whole variable domain GAGVSQSPSNKVTEKGKDVELRCDPISGHTALYWYRQSLGQGLEFLIYFQGNSAPDKSGLPSDRFSAERTGGSVSTLTIQRTQQEDSAVYLCASSDQGTGELFFGEGSRLTVL.

To note about this clone: The read is 3 residues too short to cover the CDR3 end, so that end is filled in from the germline J gene. The J gene is TRBJ2-3, the V gene TRBV19, with a tentative D call TRBD2 (5 bases). V lost 7 bases and J 1 base, leaving 12 bases between the germline ends. The CDR3 extends over 14 amino acids. The germline V gene has CDR1 LNHDA and CDR2 SQIVND (reference sequence). The CDR3 region is CASKEGAGTDTQYF. CDR3 DNA, as far as it was read: TGTGCCAGTAAAGAGGGAGCGGGCACAGATACG.